This T cell receptor beta chain emerged from a study of regulatory T cells in long-lasting Graves disease. About the research overall: Newly diagnosed Graves' patients had taken antithyroid drugs under 3 months.

V was shortened by 4 bases and J by 7 bases, with 12 bases between the two germline ends. This CDR3 comprises 12 residues. Germline V gene lookup returns CDR1 SGHNT and CDR2 YYREEE (reference sequence). TCR beta libraries were built with iRepertoire HTBI primers and Arm-PCR of CDR3 regions. Each CDR3 protein gets one entry after TCRdb re-called the multiplex PCR reads with MiXCR. The data contain about 430,000 distinct CDR3 sequences, roughly 15% of them singletons. Time point denoted: newly diagnosed GD, antithyroid drugs for less than 3 months. RNA extracted from PBMCs served as the sequencing template. These data also formed part of another study, on T cells in Graves' hyperthyroidism and ophthalmopathy. That study adds: Uncontrolled infection, other autoimmune disease, pregnancy and lactation each barred patients from inclusion. HTBI primers were used for first-round RT-PCR of the TCR CDR3.

The chain links TRBV5-4 to TRBJ2-7; weak D call: TRBD2 (6 bases). The sequence was collected from a woman between 40 and 50 years old with Graves disease. The sample in question was peripheral blood mononuclear cells (PBMCs), obtained at new diagnosis, from a patient treated with antithyroid drugs. The CDR3 protein is CASSDGLREQYF. DNA of the CDR3: TGTGCCAGCAGCGACGGACTAAGGGAGCAGTACTTC.